The entry below describes one T cell receptor beta chain. No antigen is known for it. No base qualities exist here, and no much larger clone lies one base off it. The data stem from a study of shared clonotypes between healthy human individuals (dated by TCRdb to 2018 to 2020). Describing the broader study: Two women and three men aged 18 to 49 years were included in the cohort. For each donor, three plates each were used for CD4 naive and CD4 memory, two plates were used for CD8 naive, and one plate was used for CD8 memory. The study deeply sequenced blood TCR repertoires of about 5 healthy adults to estimate repertoire size and the extent of clonotype sharing between individuals. To increase sequencing depth and limit assay-specific biases, TCR repertoire library preparation and sequencing were carried out by different laboratories using diverse techniques. Each donor's leukapheresis produced roughly between roughly 0.85 and 10 billion PBMCs. Study-wide findings and limitations: Only blood was sampled, and tissue TCR repertoires likely differ from those in blood. Pairwise subsampling led to the expectation that sequencing depth would affect the degree of clonotype sharing among donors. The small number of donors limited the genetic and exposure-history diversity represented. Clonotypes shared by all four sorted-subset donors showed higher generation probabilities than non-shared clonotypes. Across a handful of donors, approximately 5% of naive CD4, 3% to 4% of naive CD8, around 2.5% of memory CD4, and around 0.4% of memory CD8 clonotypes were shared. Naive subsets generally had larger estimated clonotype richness than memory subsets did. Rarefaction of sorted-subset datasets indicated incomplete sequencing despite the large sequencing depth.

Using the deep immunoSEQ assay, multiplex PCR amplified TCR CDR3 regions from genomic DNA. Extracted genomic DNA from each cell subset was distributed evenly across all wells of several immunoSEQ 96-well plates, and each plate was treated as a replicate. For sorted subsets, each replicate PCR was loaded with about 200 ng genomic DNA, equivalent to 32,000 or so T cell genomes. Purified libraries were measured with a Qubit 3.0 fluorometer, size-checked on a Bioanalyzer 2100, and measured again with the KAPA Library Quantification kit. Every immunoSEQ 96-well plate was sequenced on a separate single-read 150-cycle Illumina NextSeq 550 flow cell. As for the authors' bioinformatics: Because the immunoSEQ output included only junctional sequences and no quality scores, the filtering could not be the same as the filtering used for full-length reads. Sequences were annotated with PyIR, a Python wrapper for IgBLAST v1.9, using IMGT germline references to assign V/J genes and CDR3. Any read was removed if the V/J assignment was weak (E-value above 1e-6), the CDR3 was missing, or the read contained stop codons, out-of-frame junctions, or ambiguous translated residues. V3J clonotypes were defined by identical inferred V gene, J gene, and CDR3 amino acid sequence. Percentage overlap between repertoires was computed as shared unique clonotypes divided by the size of the smaller repertoire. RTK rarefaction, the Chao1 estimator, and Recon v2.1 estimates of unobserved clonotypes were used to assess repertoire richness. OLGA was used to compute generation probabilities for all TCRbeta clonotypes that the gDNA method yielded from several donors. TCRdb took this table from immuneACCESS and kept in-frame rearrangements with V and J called. Such tables lack part of the clones; where checked against another copy, unresolved V genes explain under half of the gap, and the rest is unexplained. Clone size and V and J calls were adopted from that table, with D and trimming inferred from the DNA. This sample lists roughly 1 million clones; under 80% were detected once. Jointly, the top ten make up around 1.4% of the sample.

V and J are trimmed by 2 bases and 3 bases, and the gene matches miss 5 bases of the junction. Spanning cysteine to phenylalanine, the CDR3 consists of 15 amino acids. Here the CDR3 DNA is all that survives: 45 bases in frame from base 1. Healthy HIV-negative adults with no recently reported acute infections or vaccinations were included as donors. Every donor was a Caucasian adult living in Nashville, Tennessee, USA. CD4+ T cells were enriched by magnetic negative selection, after which naive cells were positively selected on CD45RA and the negative fraction was taken as the memory subset. After blood collection by leukapheresis, PBMCs were isolated using Ficoll-Histopaque density gradient centrifugation and then cryopreserved in the vapor phase of liquid nitrogen. Analytical flow cytometry was used to check the purity and quantity of each magnetically sorted T cell population. Each sorted fraction had its genomic DNA isolated and then quantified by UV absorbance on a Nanodrop 2000c.

This sequence was found in a man aged 18-30 years in good health. Sequenced sample: memory CD4+ T cells sorted from blood. Sample cell subset or site, as interpreted from the label and publication: CD45RA-negative fraction. The chain is made from TRBV23-1 and TRBJ2-7, with 9 middle bases fitting TRBD1. TRBV23-1 qualifies as an ORF whose function is uncertain. The nucleotide sequence reads TGCGCCAGCAGTCAAGCCGGGACAGGGCACTACGAGCAGTACTTC. It is translated as CASSQAGTGHYEQYF.